A selection of T cell receptor beta chains follows, all from one sample in a study of graft-versus-host responses after intestinal transplantation. Assay: immunoSEQ multiplex PCR; the TCRdb copy retains only in-frame clones and omits some. The sample lists some 100,000 clones; approximately 84% were seen once. These receptors have no known antigen. Sequenced here: unstimulated CD4+ T cells sorted from spleen or lymph node cells, sampled before transplant. These receptors originate from a human donor who was the organ donor for an intestinal transplant. The CDR3 runs from the conserved cysteine through the conserved F or W. D genes are given only for firm matches. Clone size appears in some rows only: once, few, many, or a class for an expanded clone.

cdr3_length	v_call	clone_size	j_call	d_call	cdr3_aa	cdr3_nt
14	TRBV5-1	-	TRBJ2-3	-	CASSPATDTDTQYF	TGCGCCAGCAGCCCCGCAACAGACACAGATACGCAGTATTTT
15	TRBV6-5	-	TRBJ2-6	-	CASSYSGSGANVLTF	TGTGCCAGCAGTTACTCCGGGTCTGGGGCCAACGTCCTGACTTTC
18	TRBV4-1	-	TRBJ2-5	-	CASSQSEGVRGVSETQYF	TGCGCCAGCAGCCAATCGGAGGGGGTCCGCGGGGTCTCGGAGACCCAGTACTTC
13	TRBV27	-	TRBJ2-1	-	CASRPGGLGEQFF	TGTGCCAGCAGGCCAGGGGGGCTTGGCGAGCAGTTCTTC
12	TRBV5-1	-	TRBJ2-2	TRBD1	CATSDRPGELFF	TGCGCCACCTCGGACAGGCCCGGGGAGCTGTTTTTT
14	TRBV10-2	once	TRBJ1-1	-	CASSRTLLDTEAFF	TGCGCCAGCAGTAGAACCCTCCTGGACACTGAAGCTTTCTTT
18	TRBV7-8	-	TRBJ1-1	TRBD1	CASSSNGQGAVVGTEAFF	TGTGCCAGCAGCTCTAACGGACAGGGGGCTGTTGTGGGCACTGAAGCTTTCTTT
15	TRBV5-4	-	TRBJ1-1	TRBD1	CASSPPGGSNTEAFF	TGTGCCAGCAGCCCCCCAGGGGGCTCGAACACTGAAGCTTTCTTT
15	TRBV19	-	TRBJ2-4	-	CASTRSRWGTDIQYF	TGTGCCAGTACCCGAAGTCGATGGGGGACGGACATTCAGTACTTC
13	TRBV30	-	TRBJ2-2	-	CAWSPASTGELFF	TGTGCCTGGAGCCCTGCCTCCACCGGGGAGCTGTTTTTT
14	TRBV5-4	-	TRBJ1-2	-	CASSSLGPNYGYTF	TGTGCCAGCAGCTCCCTCGGACCGAACTATGGCTACACCTTC
16	TRBV27	-	TRBJ1-1	TRBD1	CASSPTGTSMRSEAFF	TGTGCCAGCAGTCCGACAGGGACCTCCATGCGAAGTGAAGCTTTCTTT
13	TRBV6-1	-	TRBJ2-5	-	CASSVGQGETQYF	TGTGCCAGCAGTGTGGGGCAGGGGGAGACCCAGTACTTC
15	TRBV7-2	-	TRBJ2-7	TRBD2	CASSLEGGGISEQYF	TGTGCCAGCAGCTTAGAAGGCGGGGGGATCTCTGAGCAGTACTTC
13	TRBV27	-	TRBJ1-1	TRBD1	CASGIGGQGKAFF	TGTGCCAGCGGTATTGGGGGACAGGGAAAAGCTTTCTTT
14	TRBV18	-	TRBJ2-7	-	CASSAWGSLYEQYF	TGTGCCAGCTCCGCGTGGGGTTCCCTTTACGAGCAGTACTTC
15	TRBV6-5	-	TRBJ2-7	TRBD1	CASSVWSRGLYEQYF	TGTGCCAGCAGTGTATGGTCCAGGGGGCTCTACGAGCAGTACTTC
15	TRBV5-1	-	TRBJ2-7	-	CASSLETGKTYEQYF	TGCGCCAGCAGCTTGGAAACAGGGAAAACCTACGAGCAGTACTTC
14	TRBV10-3	-	TRBJ2-7	TRBD2	CAIGSSAGNYEQYF	TGTGCCATCGGATCGTCAGCGGGGAACTACGAGCAGTACTTC
18	TRBV4-1	-	TRBJ2-7	TRBD2	CASSQVVARGETAASGYF	TGCGCCAGCAGCCAAGTTGTAGCTCGGGGGGAGACAGCTGCGTCGGGGTACTTC
15	TRBV28	few	TRBJ1-3	-	CASRPTVGSGNTIYF	TGTGCCAGCAGACCGACTGTTGGCTCTGGAAACACCATATATTTT
14	TRBV18	-	TRBJ1-1	-	CASSHQVLNTEAFF	TGTGCCAGCTCTCATCAGGTTTTGAACACTGAAGCTTTCTTT
14	TRBV6-5	-	TRBJ2-7	TRBD1	CATKRAGGSYEQYF	TGTGCCACCAAGAGGGCAGGGGGCTCCTACGAGCAGTACTTC
14	TRBV5-1	-	TRBJ1-3	-	CASSLGGSGNTIYF	TGCGCCAGCAGCTTGGGGGGGTCTGGAAACACCATATATTTT